This T cell receptor beta chain originates from a study of T cells in localized non-small cell lung cancer. Study results and caveats: Prolonged overall survival went with higher T cell density in the blood. Sequence data derive from only one tumor region, so heterogeneity remains possible. Uninvolved adjacent lung, not tumor, had the highest T cell clonality. Adjacent lung was found to contain a median about 50 of the top 100 tumor clones.

The repertoire was sequenced with immunoSEQ multiplex PCR; TCRdb's copy has only in-frame clones and lacks some. The repertoire consists of 30,000 to 40,000 clones, with 86% occurring once and the leading ten covering less than 6.5%. Per germline, CDR1 ENHRY and CDR2 SYGVKD. Trimming left V 8 bases short and J 0 bases short, with 15 bases between. The CDR3 covers 15 residues. As regards this clone: Its antigen is still unknown.

Specimen: peripheral blood mononuclear cells, collected before any cancer treatment. The chain has TRBV10-3 and TRBJ2-3; weak D call: TRBD2 (6 bases). The sequence derives from an older male donor with stage II lung adenocarcinoma. The CDR3 bases are TGTGCCATCGCGGGACTCCTATCTAGCACAGATACGCAGTATTTT. Amino acids: CAIAGLLSSTDTQYF.